The sample holds a few counts of the clone carrying this T cell receptor (beta chain). Its antigen is currently unknown. These data come from a study of T cells in Graves' hyperthyroidism and ophthalmopathy. Study background: The initial diagnosis was the point when peripheral blood was collected, ahead of any treatment.

Researchers defined stable Graves' hyperthyroidism as no ophthalmopathy progression within 18 months. Amplified TCR beta CDR3 regions came from RNA transcripts. Initially, a first-round RT-PCR of the TCR CDR3 employed the HTBI primer set. TCRdb reanalysed the multiplex PCR reads using MiXCR and keeps one entry per CDR3 protein. The sample lists about 550,000 distinct CDR3 sequences, around 21% occurring once. General study points: In blood, most of the thyroid clonotypes expanded above 0.001 were also present.

V lost 3 bases, J lost 6 bases, and 10 bases stayed unmatched. The germline gives CDR1 SGHAT, CDR2 FQNNGV. The CDR3 runs to 17 residues. Sequenced sample: blood. The chain links TRBV11-2 to TRBJ1-6, with 8 nucleotides matching TRBD1. This TCR was recovered from a man aged 18 to 29 with Graves' hyperthyroidism. The CDR3 bases are TGTGCCAGCAGCTTGGACGACAGGGGCTCGATTAATTCACCCCTCCACTTT. Its protein product is CASSLDDRGSINSPLHF.